Sequencing of this TCR beta chain was carried out in a study of blood T cell repertoires in COVID-19. In the study overall: Collection of acute and convalescent COVID-19 samples took place in the United States, Italy and Spain.

This clone was seen only once. As originally analysed: Estimation of nucleated cell counts relied on the amplification of reference gene primers. TCRdb's copy holds only in-frame clones and misses some; the assay was immunoSEQ multiplex PCR. V and J calls and clone size are copied from that table; D and trimming were computed from the DNA. Here the sample spans 110,000 to 150,000 clones, around four fifths being singletons. The germline CDR1 and CDR2 sequences are LNHDA and SQIVND (reference sequence). There are 15 residues in the CDR3. V gave up 8 bases and J gave up 2 bases; unmatched junction bases: 8.

Specimen: PBMCs or T cells enriched from blood (not recorded which). The sequence was collected from a woman aged 40 to 50 who had recovered from COVID-19. The chain combines TRBV19 with TRBJ1-5, with 8 positions matching TRBD1. The CDR3 region is CASEGQAYRNQPQHF. In nucleotides, the CDR3 is TGTGCCAGTGAGGGACAGGCCTATCGCAATCAGCCCCAGCATTTT.